Presented here are 23 T cell receptor beta chains from one specimen sequenced in a study of cytomegalovirus exposure and HLA in healthy donors. PCR was performed using 60 Vbeta and 13 Jbeta primers. Only in-frame clones appear in the TCRdb table, and some are missing; sequencing was by immunoSEQ multiplex PCR. The sample includes 130,000 or so clones, over 60% of them seen just once. Sample: PBMCs. The receptors derive from a female donor in good health and CMV-seronegative.

The chain uses TRBV7-6 and TRBJ1-2, with D unresolved. The V end was cut by 1 base, the J end by 2 bases, with 5 bases between. The germline gives CDR1 SGHVS, CDR2 FNYEAQ. This CDR3 is built from 13 residues. Here the CDR3 reads CASSLGQNYGYTF. CDR3 bases: TGTGCCAGCAGCTTAGGGCAGAACTATGGCTACACCTTC.

This rearrangement joins TRBV6-1 to TRBJ1-6, with a weak D call TRBD1 (6 bases). From germline, CDR1 is MNHNS and CDR2 SASEGT. The CDR3 sequence is 15 residues long. V shed 4 bases and J shed 5 bases, with 12 bases lying between them. The CDR3 DNA reads as TGTGCCAGCAGTGCCCAGGGGCTAGATAATTCACCCCTCCACTTT. Translating gives CASSAQGLDNSPLHF.

This chain connects TRBV27 to TRBJ1-4; TRBD1 aligns across 9 bases. The CDR3 is made up of 17 amino acids. Trimming at V came to 5 bases and at J to 5 bases, leaving 12 bases not matched to a gene. The germline gives CDR1 MNHEY, CDR2 SMNVEV (reference sequence). The CDR3 spells CASSPGTGRGVNEKLFF. DNA for the CDR3: TGTGCCAGCAGTCCCGGGACAGGGAGGGGAGTCAATGAAAAACTGTTTTTT.

In this sample, this clone turned up a few times. J is TRBJ1-1 and V is TRBV5-4, with TRBD1 as a possible D gene (6 bases). Per the germline V gene, CDR1 is SGHNT and CDR2 is YYREEE (reference sequence). The CDR3 length is 14 residues. V lost 0 bases and J lost 2, with 8 bases in between. The chain's CDR3 is CASSLGTDNTEAFF. CDR3 in DNA: TGTGCCAGCAGCTTGGGGACAGATAACACTGAAGCTTTCTTT. The whole variable domain, filled in from reference TRBV5-4 and TRBJ1-1, reads ETGVTQSPTHLIKTRGQQVTLRCSSQSGHNTVSWYQQALGQGPQFIFQYYREEENGRGNFPPRFSGLQFPNYSSELNVNALELDDSALYLCASSLGTDNTEAFFGQGTRLTVV.

The chain uses TRBV7-9 and TRBJ2-7; no definite D call. The CDR3 sequence is 14 residues long. Germline V gene sequence: CDR1 SEHNR, CDR2 FQNEAQ (reference sequence). The ends were cut back, 1 base at V and 0 bases at J, with 7 bases in the middle. CDR3 in DNA: TGTGCCAGCAGCTTAGACGAGGTCTCCTACGAGCAGTACTTC. Residues: CASSLDEVSYEQYF. Using reference TRBV7-9 and TRBJ2-7 for the parts outside the CDR3, the full variable domain is DTGVSQNPRHKITKRGQNVTFRCDPISEHNRLYWYRQTLGQGPEFLTYFQNEAQLEKSRLLSDRFSAERPKGSFSTLEIQRTEQGDSAMYLCASSLDEVSYEQYFGPGTRLTVT.

Points on this clone: The same CDR3 arises from other DNA sequences in this sample as well. J is TRBJ2-7 and V is TRBV5-4, with a tentative D call TRBD2 (5 bases). There are 14 residues in the CDR3. V lost 4 bases, J lost 5 bases, and 16 bases lay in between. CDR1 and CDR2 (germline): SGHNT, YYREEE (reference sequence). The CDR3 sequence: CASSPLGSADEQYF. The CDR3 DNA reads as TGTGCCAGCAGCCCCCTAGGTAGCGCGGACGAGCAGTACTTC.

This sequence joins TRBV29-1 and TRBJ2-1, with TRBD2 identical over 7 bases. The CDR3 is made up of 12 amino acids. Unmatched junction bases numbered 4, after V lost 4 bases and J lost 7 bases. Looked up from germline, CDR1 is SQVTM and CDR2 is ANQGSEA. The CDR3 DNA reads as TGCAGCGTTGGGCTAGCGGTGAATGAGCAGTTCTTC. Protein: CSVGLAVNEQFF.

V is TRBV5-1 and J is TRBJ2-7, with TRBD1 identical over 8 bases. Trimming cost V 4 bases and J 5 bases; bases outside gene matches: 5. Germline loops: CDR1 SGHRS, CDR2 YFSETQ. There are 13 residues in the CDR3. As DNA, the CDR3 is TGCGCCAGCAGCATGCAGGGGGCCGACGAGCAGTACTTC. Protein sequence: CASSMQGADEQYF.

The chain carries TRBV27 and TRBJ2-2; 9 nucleotides match TRBD1. This CDR3 is 14 amino acids long. The V gene's germline CDR1 is MNHEY and CDR2 SMNVEV (reference sequence). With V trimmed by 6 bases and J by 5 bases, 4 bases remained unmatched. The DNA for the CDR3 is TGTGCCAGCAGGACCGGACAGGGGACCGGGGAGCTGTTTTTT. It yields the protein CASRTGQGTGELFF.

This clone came up a few times. The V gene is TRBV9, the J gene TRBJ1-2; 11 positions agree with TRBD1. The germline V gene encodes CDR1 SGDLS and CDR2 YYNGEE. With V trimmed by 2 bases and J by 5 bases, 5 bases remained unmatched. The CDR3 covers 15 residues. The CDR3 DNA reads as TGTGCCAGCAGCGTTCCGGACAGGGGGCAGTATGGCTACACCTTC. It yields the protein CASSVPDRGQYGYTF.

This clone was seen a handful of times. The chain carries TRBV29-1 and TRBJ1-1; TRBD1 might be the D (6 bases). V lost 5 bases and J 1 base, leaving 14 bases between the germline ends. Germline V lookup: CDR1 SQVTM, CDR2 ANQGSEA. This CDR3 region has 14 residues. The CDR3 sequence: CSVYTWDTNTEAFF. CDR3 in DNA: TGCAGCGTTTACACGTGGGACACGAACACTGAAGCTTTCTTT.

The chain carries TRBV10-3 and TRBJ1-1; 7 bases line up with TRBD1. This CDR3 has 15 residues. Germline trimming cut 8 bases from V and 1 base from J; bases unmatched to any gene: 10. The germline V gene encodes CDR1 ENHRY and CDR2 SYGVKD. The CDR3 DNA is TGTGCCATCGGTATTCTCGAGGGGGCGAACACTGAAGCTTTCTTT. It is translated as CAIGILEGANTEAFF.

This rearrangement joins TRBV7-3 to TRBJ2-1, with a weak D call TRBD2 (6 bases). The CDR3 runs to 13 residues. Trimming took off 4 bases at V and 6 bases at J, with 10 bases between the two ends. Germline loops: CDR1 SGHTA, CDR2 FQGTGA. CDR3 bases: TGTGCCAGCAGCTCGACTAGTACCAATGAGCAGTTCTTC. This translates into CASSSTSTNEQFF. Filled out from reference TRBV7-3 and TRBJ2-1, the complete variable domain reads GAGVSQTPSNKVTEKGKYVELRCDPISGHTALYWYRQSLGQGPEFLIYFQGTGAADDSGLPNDRFFAVRPEGSVSTLKIQRTERGDSAVYLCASSSTSTNEQFFGPGTRLTVL.

The genes are TRBV28 and TRBJ2-5, with TRBD2 as a possible D gene (6 bases). The J call is uncertain, as TRBJ2-7 better fits the DNA end. CDR3 length: 14 amino acids. The germline V gene has CDR1 MDHEN and CDR2 SYDVKM. CDR3 amino acids: CASSLRGPSYEQYF. For the CDR3, the DNA is TGTGCCAGCAGTTTGCGGGGACCTTCCTACGAGCAGTACTTC.

The rearrangement links TRBV29-1 to TRBJ2-6; no reliable D call. With 7 bases removed from V and 1 base from J, the gap between germline ends came to 5 bases. The CDR3 is 12 amino acids. The germline V gene encodes CDR1 SQVTM and CDR2 ANQGSEA. The CDR3 sequence is CSASSGANVLTF. CDR3 in DNA: TGCAGCGCCTCTTCTGGGGCCAACGTCCTGACTTTC.

This clone has a handful of counts. V gene TRBV25-1 combines with J gene TRBJ1-1; 8 bases match TRBD1. The V gene's germline CDR1 is MGHDK and CDR2 SYGVNS. Trimming cost V 5 bases and J 7 bases; bases outside gene matches: 12. This CDR3 is 15 amino acids long. The CDR3 here is CASSRGPGGWGEAFF. Here the CDR3 DNA reads TGTGCCAGCAGTCGCGGACCAGGGGGCTGGGGTGAAGCTTTCTTT.

This chain connects TRBV19 to TRBJ2-3; TRBD2 matches at 7 bases. The CDR3 sequence is 16 residues long. Germline CDR1 and CDR2: LNHDA and SQIVND (reference sequence). V dropped 6 bases and J dropped 0; count of bases not matched to a gene: 9. The CDR3 nucleotides are TGTGCCAGTAGCCGACGACTAGCTACAAGCACAGATACGCAGTATTTT. This gives the protein CASSRRLATSTDTQYF. Filled out from reference TRBV19 and TRBJ2-3, the complete variable domain reads DGGITQSPKYLFRKEGQNVTLSCEQNLNHDAMYWYRQDPGQGLRLIYYSQIVNDFQKGDIAEGYSVSREKKESFPLTVTSAQKNPTAFYLCASSRRLATSTDTQYFGPGTRLTVL.

This rearrangement joins TRBV6-6 to TRBJ1-1, with 8 positions matching TRBD1. The CDR3 has 14 residues. CDR1 is MNHNY and CDR2 is SVGAGI in the germline V gene (reference sequence). The V segment lost 6 bases and the J segment 4 bases; nucleotides outside the gene matches: 7. In nucleotides, the CDR3 is TGTGCCAGCAGGGCACAGGGGGTTGGCACTGAAGCTTTCTTT. Residues: CASRAQGVGTEAFF.

This chain joins TRBV29-1 and TRBJ2-1; TRBD2 matches 7 bases. J gave up 9 bases and V 6 bases, and 2 bases lay outside the gene matches. In germline, CDR1 is SQVTM, CDR2 ANQGSEA. CDR3 length: 10 residues. For the CDR3, the DNA is TGCAGCGTGGGGGGGGGTGAGCAGTTCTTC. It codes for CSVGGGEQFF.

The V gene is TRBV13, the J gene TRBJ1-2; 8 bases are a match to TRBD1. The CDR3 is made up of 12 amino acids. V gave up 4 bases and J gave up 8 bases; unmatched junction bases: 3. Germline CDR1 is PRHDT and CDR2 is FYEKMQ (reference sequence). CDR3 DNA: TGTGCCAGCAGCTCCAGGGGGCGCGGCTACACCTTC. Protein: CASSSRGRGYTF.

The chain carries TRBV5-1 and TRBJ2-3, with 8 nucleotides matching TRBD1. J was trimmed by 2 bases and V by 0 bases; bases with no gene match: 5. This CDR3 spans 16 amino acids. The germline CDR1 and CDR2 sequences are SGHRS and YFSETQ. CDR3 bases: TGCGCCAGCAGCTTGGGTGGACAGGGAACCACAGATACGCAGTATTTT. Translation gives CASSLGGQGTTDTQYF.

This chain joins TRBV27 and TRBJ2-3, with a weak D call TRBD2 (5 bases). Germline CDR1 is MNHEY and CDR2 is SMNVEV (reference sequence). CDR3 length: 17 residues. V gave up 7 bases and J gave up 0 bases, with 20 bases separating them. The CDR3 DNA is TGTGCCAGCAACCCAATCAACAGCGGCCCTAGCACAGATACGCAGTATTTT. Translation gives CASNPINSGPSTDTQYF.

The chain combines TRBV5-1 with TRBJ2-7; 8 bases are shared with TRBD1. V shed 4 bases, J shed 1 base, and the junction held 13 bases outside the gene matches. This CDR3 spans 17 amino acids. Germline loops: CDR1 SGHRS, CDR2 YFSETQ. The chain's CDR3 is CASSLGIQDRASYEQYF. CDR3 DNA sequence: TGCGCCAGCAGCCTTGGCATCCAGGACAGGGCGTCCTACGAGCAGTACTTC.